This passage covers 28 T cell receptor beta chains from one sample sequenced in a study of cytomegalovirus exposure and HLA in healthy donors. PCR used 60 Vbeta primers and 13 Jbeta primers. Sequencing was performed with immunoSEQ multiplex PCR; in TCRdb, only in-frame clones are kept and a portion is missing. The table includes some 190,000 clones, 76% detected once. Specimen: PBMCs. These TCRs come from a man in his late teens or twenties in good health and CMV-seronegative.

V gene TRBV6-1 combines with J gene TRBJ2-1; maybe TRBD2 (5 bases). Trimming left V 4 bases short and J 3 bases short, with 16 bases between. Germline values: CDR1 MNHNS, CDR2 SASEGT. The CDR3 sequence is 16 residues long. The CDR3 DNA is TGTGCCAGCAGTGGACACCGGGATGAACACTACAATGAGCAGTTCTTC. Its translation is CASSGHRDEHYNEQFF.

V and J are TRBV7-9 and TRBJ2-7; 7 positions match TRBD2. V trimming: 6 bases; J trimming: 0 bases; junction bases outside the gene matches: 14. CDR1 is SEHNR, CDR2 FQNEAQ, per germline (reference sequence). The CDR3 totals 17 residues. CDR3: CASSPMISGTTSYEQYF. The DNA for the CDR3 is TGTGCCAGCAGTCCTATGATAAGCGGGACCACCTCCTACGAGCAGTACTTC.

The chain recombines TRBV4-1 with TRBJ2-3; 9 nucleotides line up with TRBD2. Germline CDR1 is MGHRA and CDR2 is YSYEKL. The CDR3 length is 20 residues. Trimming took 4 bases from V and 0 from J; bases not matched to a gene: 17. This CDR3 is CASSLPQVGSGSGSTDTQYF. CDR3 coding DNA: TGCGCCAGCAGCCTTCCTCAGGTCGGTAGCGGGAGCGGGAGCACAGATACGCAGTATTTT.

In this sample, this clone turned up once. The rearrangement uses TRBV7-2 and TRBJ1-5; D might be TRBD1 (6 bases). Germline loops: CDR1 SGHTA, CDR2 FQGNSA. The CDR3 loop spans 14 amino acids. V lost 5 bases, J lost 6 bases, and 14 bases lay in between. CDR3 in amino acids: CASSPGESGQPQHF. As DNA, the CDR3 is TGTGCCAGCAGCCCAGGGGAAAGCGGTCAGCCCCAGCATTTT.

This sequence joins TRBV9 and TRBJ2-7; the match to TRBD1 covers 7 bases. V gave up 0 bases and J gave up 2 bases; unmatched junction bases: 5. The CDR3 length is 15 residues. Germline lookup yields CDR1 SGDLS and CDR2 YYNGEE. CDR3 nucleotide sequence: TGTGCCAGCAGCGTAGAGACAGGGATCACCTACGAGCAGTACTTC. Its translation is CASSVETGITYEQYF. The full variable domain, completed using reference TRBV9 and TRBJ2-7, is DSGVTQTPKHLITATGQRVTLRCSPRSGDLSVYWYQQSLDQGLQFLIQYYNGEERAKGNILERFSAQQFPDLHSELNLSSLELGDSALYFCASSVETGITYEQYFGPGTRLTVT.

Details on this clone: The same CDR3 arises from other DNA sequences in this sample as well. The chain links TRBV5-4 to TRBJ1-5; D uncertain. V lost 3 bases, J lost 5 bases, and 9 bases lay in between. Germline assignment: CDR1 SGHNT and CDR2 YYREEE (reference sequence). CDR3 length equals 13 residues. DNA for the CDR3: TGTGCCAGCAGCTCGGGAGGCGATCAGCCCCAGCATTTT. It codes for CASSSGGDQPQHF.

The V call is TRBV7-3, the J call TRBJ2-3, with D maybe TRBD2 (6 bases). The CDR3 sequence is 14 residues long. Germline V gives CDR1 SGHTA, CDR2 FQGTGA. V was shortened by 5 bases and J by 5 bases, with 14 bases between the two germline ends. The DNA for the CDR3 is TGTGCCAGCAGCGTCTTAACGGGGGTAGATACGCAGTATTTT. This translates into CASSVLTGVDTQYF. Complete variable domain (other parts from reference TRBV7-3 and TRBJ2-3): GAGVSQTPSNKVTEKGKYVELRCDPISGHTALYWYRQSLGQGPEFLIYFQGTGAADDSGLPNDRFFAVRPEGSVSTLKIQRTERGDSAVYLCASSVLTGVDTQYFGPGTRLTVL.

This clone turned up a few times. CDR3 residues: CASSPQGRRGAASTDTQYF. CDR3 DNA sequence: TGTGCCAGCAGCCCCCAGGGGCGACGGGGAGCCGCTAGCACAGATACGCAGTATTTT. J is TRBJ2-3 and V is TRBV7-3, with D perhaps TRBD1 (6 bases). The CDR3 consists of 19 residues. Germline V CDR1 and CDR2: SGHTA, FQGTGA. Trimming removed 5 bases from V and 0 bases from J, with 24 bases in between. Based on the CDR3 plus reference TRBV7-3 and TRBJ2-3, the full variable domain is GAGVSQTPSNKVTEKGKYVELRCDPISGHTALYWYRQSLGQGPEFLIYFQGTGAADDSGLPNDRFFAVRPEGSVSTLKIQRTERGDSAVYLCASSPQGRRGAASTDTQYFGPGTRLTVL.

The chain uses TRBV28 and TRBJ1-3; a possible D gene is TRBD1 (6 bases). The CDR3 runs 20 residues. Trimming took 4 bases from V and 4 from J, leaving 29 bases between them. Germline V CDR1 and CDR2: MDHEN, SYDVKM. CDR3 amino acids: CASSSLSPESQGLLGNTIYF. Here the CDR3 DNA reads TGTGCCAGCAGTTCCCTGTCACCCGAGAGCCAGGGGCTTCTCGGAAACACCATATATTTT.

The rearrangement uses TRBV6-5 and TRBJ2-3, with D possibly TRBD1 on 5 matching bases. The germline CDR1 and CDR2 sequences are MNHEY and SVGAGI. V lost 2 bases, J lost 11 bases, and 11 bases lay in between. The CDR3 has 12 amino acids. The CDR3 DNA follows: TGTGCCAGCAGTTACCAGGGCAGTTTGCAGTATTTT. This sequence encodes CASSYQGSLQYF.

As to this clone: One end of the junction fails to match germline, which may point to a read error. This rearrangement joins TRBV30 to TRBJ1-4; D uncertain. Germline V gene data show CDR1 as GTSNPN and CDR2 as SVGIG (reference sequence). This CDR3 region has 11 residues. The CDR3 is CAWSVPGKLSF. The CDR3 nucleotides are TGTGCCTGGAGTGTACCGGGGAAACTGTCTTTT.

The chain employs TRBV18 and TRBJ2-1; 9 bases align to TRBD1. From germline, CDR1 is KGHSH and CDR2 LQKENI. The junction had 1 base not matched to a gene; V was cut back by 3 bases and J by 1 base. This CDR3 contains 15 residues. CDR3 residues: CASSPDRGSYNEQFF. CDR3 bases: TGTGCCAGCTCACCCGACAGGGGGTCCTACAATGAGCAGTTCTTC. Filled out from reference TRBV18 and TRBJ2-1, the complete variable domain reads NAGVMQNPRHLVRRRGQEARLRCSPMKGHSHVYWYRQLPEEGLKFMVYLQKENIIDESGMPKERFSAEFPKEGPSILRIQQVVRGDSAAYFCASSPDRGSYNEQFFGPGTRLTVL.

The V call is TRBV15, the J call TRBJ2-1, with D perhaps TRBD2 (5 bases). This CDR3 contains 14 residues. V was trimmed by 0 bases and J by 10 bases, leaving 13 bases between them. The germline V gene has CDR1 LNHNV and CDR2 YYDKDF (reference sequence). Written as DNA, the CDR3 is TGTGCCACCAGCAGAGATTTCAAGGGCGGGGAGCAGTTCTTC. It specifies CATSRDFKGGEQFF.

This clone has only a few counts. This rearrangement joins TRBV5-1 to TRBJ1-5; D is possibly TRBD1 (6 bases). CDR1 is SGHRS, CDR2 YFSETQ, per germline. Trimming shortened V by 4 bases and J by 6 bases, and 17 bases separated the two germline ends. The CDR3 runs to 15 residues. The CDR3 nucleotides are TGCGCCAGCAGCCCCCGGGCAGGGGTTGGTCAGCCCCAGCATTTT. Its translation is CASSPRAGVGQPQHF.

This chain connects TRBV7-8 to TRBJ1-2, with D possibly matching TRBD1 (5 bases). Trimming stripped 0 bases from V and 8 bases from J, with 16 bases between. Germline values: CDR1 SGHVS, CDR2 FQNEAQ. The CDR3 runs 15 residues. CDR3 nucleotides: TGTGCCAGCAGCTTAGCGCAGGGTACGACTGGGGGCTACACCTTC. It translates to CASSLAQGTTGGYTF.

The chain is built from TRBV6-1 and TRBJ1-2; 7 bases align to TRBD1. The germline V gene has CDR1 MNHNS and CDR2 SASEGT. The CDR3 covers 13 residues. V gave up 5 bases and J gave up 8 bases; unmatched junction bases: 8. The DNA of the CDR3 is TGTGCCAGCAGTCGGACAGGCTACAAGGGCTACACCTTC. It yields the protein CASSRTGYKGYTF.

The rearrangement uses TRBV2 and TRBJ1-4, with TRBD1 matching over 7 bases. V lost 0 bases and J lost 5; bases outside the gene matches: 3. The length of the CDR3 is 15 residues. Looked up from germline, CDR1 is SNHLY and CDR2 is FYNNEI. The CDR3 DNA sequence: TGTGCCAGCAGTGAAGCGGGACAGAGGAATGAAAAACTGTTTTTT. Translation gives CASSEAGQRNEKLFF. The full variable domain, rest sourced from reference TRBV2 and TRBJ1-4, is EPEVTQTPSHQVTQMGQEVILRCVPISNHLYFYWYRQILGQKVEFLVSFYNNEISEKSEIFDDQFSVERPDGSNFTLKIRSTKLEDSAMYFCASSEAGQRNEKLFFGSGTQLSVL.

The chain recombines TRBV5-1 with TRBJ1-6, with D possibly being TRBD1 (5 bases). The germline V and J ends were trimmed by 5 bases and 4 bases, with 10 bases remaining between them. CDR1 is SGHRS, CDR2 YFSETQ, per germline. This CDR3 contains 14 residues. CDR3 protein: CASRTASYNSPLHF. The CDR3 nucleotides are TGCGCCAGCAGGACAGCATCTTATAATTCACCCCTCCACTTT.

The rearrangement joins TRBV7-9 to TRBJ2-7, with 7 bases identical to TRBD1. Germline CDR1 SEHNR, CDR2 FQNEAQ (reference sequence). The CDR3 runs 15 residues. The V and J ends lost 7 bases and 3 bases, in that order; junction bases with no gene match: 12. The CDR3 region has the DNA TGTGCCAGCACCCTTAATTACGACAGGGTCTACGAGCAGTACTTC. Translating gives CASTLNYDRVYEQYF.

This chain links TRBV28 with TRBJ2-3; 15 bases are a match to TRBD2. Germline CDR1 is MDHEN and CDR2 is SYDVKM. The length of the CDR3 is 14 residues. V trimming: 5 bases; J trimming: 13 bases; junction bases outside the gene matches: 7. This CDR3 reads CASSARTSGRGKYF. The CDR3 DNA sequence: TGTGCCAGCAGTGCGCGGACTAGCGGGAGGGGAAAGTATTTT.

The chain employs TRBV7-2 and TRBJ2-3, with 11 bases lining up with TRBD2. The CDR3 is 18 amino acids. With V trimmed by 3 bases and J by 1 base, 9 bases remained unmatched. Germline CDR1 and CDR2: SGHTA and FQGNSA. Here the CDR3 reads CASSLDFLAGGRTDTQYF. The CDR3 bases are TGTGCCAGCAGCTTGGACTTCCTAGCGGGAGGACGCACAGATACGCAGTATTTT. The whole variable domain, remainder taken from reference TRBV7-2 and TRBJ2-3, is GAGVSQSPSNKVTEKGKDVELRCDPISGHTALYWYRQSLGQGLEFLIYFQGNSAPDKSGLPSDRFSAERTGGSVSTLTIQRTQQEDSAVYLCASSLDFLAGGRTDTQYFGPGTRLTVL.

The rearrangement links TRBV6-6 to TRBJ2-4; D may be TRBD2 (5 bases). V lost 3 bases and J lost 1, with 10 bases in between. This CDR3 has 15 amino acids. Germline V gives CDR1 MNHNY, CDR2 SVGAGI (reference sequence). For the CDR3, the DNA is TGTGCCAGCAGTTATGATGGGGAGGCCAAAAACATTCAGTACTTC. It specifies CASSYDGEAKNIQYF.

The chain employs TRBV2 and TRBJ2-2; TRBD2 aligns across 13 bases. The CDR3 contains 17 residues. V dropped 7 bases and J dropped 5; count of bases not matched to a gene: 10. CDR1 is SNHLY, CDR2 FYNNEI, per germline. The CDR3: CASTSGLAGSLTGELFF. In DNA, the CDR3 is TGTGCCAGCACCTCGGGACTAGCGGGGAGTCTGACCGGGGAGCTGTTTTTT.

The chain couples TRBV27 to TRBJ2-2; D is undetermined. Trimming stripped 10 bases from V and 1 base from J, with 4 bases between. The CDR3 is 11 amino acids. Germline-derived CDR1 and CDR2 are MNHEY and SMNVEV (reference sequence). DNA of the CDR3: TGTGCCACCCGGAACACCGGGGAGCTGTTTTTT. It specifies CATRNTGELFF.

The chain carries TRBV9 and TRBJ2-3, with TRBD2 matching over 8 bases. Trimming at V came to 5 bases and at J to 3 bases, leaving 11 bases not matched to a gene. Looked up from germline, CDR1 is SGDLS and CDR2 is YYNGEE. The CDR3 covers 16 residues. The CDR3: CASRKTPGLGTDTQYF. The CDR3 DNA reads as TGTGCCAGCAGGAAAACCCCGGGACTAGGAACAGATACGCAGTATTTT.

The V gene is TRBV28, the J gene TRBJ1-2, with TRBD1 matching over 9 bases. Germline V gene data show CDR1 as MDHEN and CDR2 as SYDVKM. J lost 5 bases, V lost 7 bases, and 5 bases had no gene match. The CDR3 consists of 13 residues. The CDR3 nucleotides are TGTGCCAGCAACCCGACAGGGGGGTATGGCTACACCTTC. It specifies CASNPTGGYGYTF.

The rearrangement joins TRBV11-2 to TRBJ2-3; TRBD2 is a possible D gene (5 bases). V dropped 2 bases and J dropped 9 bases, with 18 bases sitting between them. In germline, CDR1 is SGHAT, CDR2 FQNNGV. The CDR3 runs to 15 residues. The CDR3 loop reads CASSLNLQEVETQYF. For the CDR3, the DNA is TGTGCCAGCAGCTTAAACCTGCAGGAGGTAGAGACGCAGTATTTT.

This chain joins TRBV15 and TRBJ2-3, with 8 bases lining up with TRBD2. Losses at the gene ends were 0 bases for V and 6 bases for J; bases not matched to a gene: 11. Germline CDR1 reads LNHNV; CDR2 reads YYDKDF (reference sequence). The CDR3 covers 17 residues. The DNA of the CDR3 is TGTGCCACCAGCAGAGATCGAGGGACTAGTTACTCCGATACGCAGTATTTT. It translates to CATSRDRGTSYSDTQYF.